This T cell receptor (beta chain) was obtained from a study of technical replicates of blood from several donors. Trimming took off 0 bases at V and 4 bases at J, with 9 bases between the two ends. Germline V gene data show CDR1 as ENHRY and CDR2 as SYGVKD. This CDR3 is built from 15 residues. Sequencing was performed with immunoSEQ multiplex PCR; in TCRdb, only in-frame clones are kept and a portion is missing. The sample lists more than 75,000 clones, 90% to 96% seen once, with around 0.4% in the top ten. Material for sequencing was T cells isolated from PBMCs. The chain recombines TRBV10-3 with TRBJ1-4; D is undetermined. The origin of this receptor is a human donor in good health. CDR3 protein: CAISESIQYNEKLFF. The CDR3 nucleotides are TGTGCCATCAGTGAGTCGATCCAGTATAATGAAAAACTGTTTTTT.